The 9 T cell receptor beta chains in this list originate from one sample, sequenced in a study of Ad26.COV2.S vaccination and SARS-CoV-2 variants. Profiling relied on immunoSEQ multiplex PCR, and the TCRdb table lists in-frame clones only, not all of them. The top ten hold over 1.3% of the sample, which has roughly 680,000 clones, roughly 90% seen once. This sample's treatment: about 20 received Ad26.COV2.S at low or high dose, single or two shots; roughly five received placebo; per-sample allocation not given. Samples came from day 63 after the first vaccine or placebo injection. Sequencing used peripheral blood, obtained in a trial of Ad26.COV2.S vaccine versus placebo. These TCRs come from a person between 18 and 59 years old who received the Ad26.COV2.S COVID-19 vaccine or a placebo.

The table lists this clone with a count of one. CDR3 nucleotides: TGTGCCAGCAGTTGGGGACTAAGCGGGGGGGTGAATGAGCAGTTCTTC. Its protein is CASSWGLSGGVNEQFF. The rearrangement joins TRBV27 to TRBJ2-1, with 10 bases that match TRBD2. Germline CDR1 reads MNHEY; CDR2 reads SMNVEV (reference sequence). V lost 4 bases and J lost 7; bases outside the gene matches: 10. The CDR3 is 16 residues long.

This chain links TRBV6-5 with TRBJ2-3; D remains unclear. Deletions cut 5 bases from V and 5 bases from J, with 17 bases between. This CDR3 is built from 15 residues. The germline CDR1 and CDR2 sequences are MNHEY and SVGAGI. The CDR3 DNA sequence: TGTGCCAGCAGTATAGTCCGCCCGGCAGAAGATACGCAGTATTTT. Protein sequence: CASSIVRPAEDTQYF.

The rearrangement links TRBV6-5 to TRBJ1-4; D is possibly TRBD1 (5 bases). CDR1 is MNHEY and CDR2 is SVGAGI in the germline V gene. Trimming took off 0 bases at V and 8 bases at J, with 13 bases between the two ends. The CDR3 length is 15 residues. The CDR3 nucleotides read TGTGCCAGCAGTTACTCTGGGGGGAGTAGGGAAAAACTGTTTTTT. Its protein is CASSYSGGSREKLFF.

This clone was recorded only once. J is TRBJ2-2 and V is TRBV2; D remains ambiguous. The V end was cut by 5 bases, the J end by 6 bases, with 13 bases between. The germline V gene has CDR1 SNHLY and CDR2 FYNNEI. The CDR3 is 14 amino acids. CDR3 region: CASSSRGVAGELFF. The CDR3 coding sequence is TGTGCCAGCAGTAGCCGTGGGGTGGCCGGGGAGCTGTTTTTT.

This clone has only one observation. The rearrangement uses TRBV10-3 and TRBJ2-1, with 8 nucleotides matching TRBD1. Germline CDR1 and CDR2: ENHRY and SYGVKD. The CDR3 covers 15 residues. Germline trimming cut 7 bases from V and 0 bases from J; bases unmatched to any gene: 5. CDR3 residues: CAITAGGDSYNEQFF. The CDR3 coding sequence is TGTGCCATCACGGCAGGGGGCGACTCCTACAATGAGCAGTTCTTC.

The chain couples TRBV27 to TRBJ1-1, with TRBD1 identical over 8 bases. Trimming at V came to 4 bases and at J to 9 bases, leaving 16 bases not matched to a gene. The germline V gene has CDR1 MNHEY and CDR2 SMNVEV (reference sequence). CDR3 length: 16 residues. This CDR3 reads CASSSIPRTGKTQAFF. The CDR3 region has the DNA TGTGCCAGCAGTTCCATACCCCGGACAGGGAAGACGCAAGCTTTCTTT.

The rearrangement joins TRBV6-5 to TRBJ1-4; TRBD1 matches 10 bases. V gave up 6 bases and J gave up 7 bases; unmatched junction bases: 5. CDR1 MNHEY and CDR2 SVGAGI come from the germline V gene. The CDR3 totals 14 residues. DNA for the CDR3: TGTGCCAGCAGCCGGGACAGGGGCCCTGAAAAACTGTTTTTT. Its protein is CASSRDRGPEKLFF.

This chain uses TRBV12-3 or TRBV12-4 with TRBJ2-1; tentatively, D is TRBD1 (5 bases). The CDR3 sequence is 12 residues long. Trimming shortened V by 2 bases and J by 9 bases, and 8 bases separated the two germline ends. The CDR3 DNA reads TGTGCCAGCAGTTTACAGGGCATTGAGCAGTTCTTC. This gives the protein CASSLQGIEQFF.

This clone was counted a single time. The chain has TRBV7-2 and TRBJ2-2; 11 bases fit TRBD2. The CDR3 totals 16 residues. Germline CDR1 SGHTA, CDR2 FQGNSA. V shed 1 base and J 5 bases; nucleotides not matched to a gene: 3. The CDR3 DNA sequence: TGTGCCAGCAGCTTAGAGGCTAGCGGGGGGACCGGGGAGCTGTTTTTT. This translates into CASSLEASGGTGELFF.